The 13 T cell receptor beta chains given below trace back to one sample, sequenced in a study of T cell repertoires in cytomegalovirus infection. TCRdb redid the calling of the reads with MiXCR, one entry per CDR3 protein. The data show hundreds of thousands of distinct CDR3 sequences, around 24% seen once. Sequenced material: CD8+ T cells from PBMCs. These receptors came from a human donor in good health (CMV status not recorded). Some clones in this sample may be carry-over from other donors' samples.

This clonotype came up a few times. This chain links TRBV29-1 with TRBJ2-5, with 10 bases aligning to TRBD1. The ends lost 7 bases at V and 1 base at J; junction bases unmatched: 6. The germline CDR1 and CDR2 sequences are SQVTM and ANQGSEA. This CDR3 spans 14 amino acids. This CDR3 is CSARDRGFQETQYF. For the CDR3, the DNA is TGCAGCGCCCGGGACAGGGGATTCCAAGAGACCCAGTACTTC.

In this sample, this clonotype turned up many times. This chain uses TRBV28 with TRBJ2-3, with D perhaps TRBD1 (5 bases). V was trimmed by 2 bases and J by 6 bases, leaving 12 bases between them. Germline CDR1 MDHEN, CDR2 SYDVKM. This CDR3 has 14 amino acids. CDR3 nucleotides: TGTGCCAGCAGTTTAAGCAGGGCTGGGGATACGCAGTATTTT. Translated, it gives CASSLSRAGDTQYF.

This clonotype showed up many times. The chain carries TRBV6-2 or TRBV6-3 and TRBJ1-2, with a possible D match to TRBD1 (6 bases). The germline CDR1 and CDR2 sequences are MNHEY and SVGEGT. There are 12 residues in the CDR3. Trimming cost V 6 bases and J 4 bases, with 9 bases left between them. The CDR3 spells CASSQDSYGYTF. The CDR3 region has the DNA TGTGCCAGCAGCCAGGACAGCTATGGCTACACCTTC.

V gene TRBV14 combines with J gene TRBJ2-1; D remains ambiguous. This CDR3 has 16 amino acids. CDR1 and CDR2 from the germline V gene are SGHDN and FVKESK. Trimming removed 0 bases at V and 9 bases at J, with 18 bases between. This CDR3 is CASSQDGLVAMGEQFF. Written as DNA, the CDR3 is TGTGCCAGCAGCCAAGACGGCTTGGTAGCAATGGGTGAGCAGTTCTTC.

There are a few counts of this clonotype. The CDR3 sequence: CASSLAVLWGYTF. In DNA, the CDR3 is TGTGCCAGCAGCTTAGCAGTACTATGGGGCTACACCTTC. This chain uses TRBV7-6 with TRBJ1-2; D is ambiguous. CDR3 size: 13 residues. Germline CDR1 and CDR2: SGHVS and FNYEAQ. V shed 0 bases and J shed 8 bases, with 10 bases lying between them.

Only a few counts were recorded for this clonotype. This rearrangement joins TRBV28 to TRBJ2-3, with unresolved D. The CDR3 contains 16 residues. Trimming stripped 5 bases from V and 0 bases from J, with 15 bases between. Germline V gives CDR1 MDHEN, CDR2 SYDVKM. DNA of the CDR3: TGTGCCAGCAGTCCCGACAACCTCCCAAGCACAGATACGCAGTATTTT. It yields the protein CASSPDNLPSTDTQYF.

A single count supports this clonotype. The rearrangement uses TRBV27 and TRBJ2-3, with D perhaps matching TRBD1 (6 bases). The CDR3 covers 16 residues. The V end lost 5 bases, the J end lost 2 bases, and 17 bases lay between the germline ends. The germline CDR1 and CDR2 sequences are MNHEY and SMNVEV (reference sequence). For the CDR3, the DNA is TGTGCCAGCAGTCCACTACAGGGTTGGGACACAGATACGCAGTATTTT. This codes for CASSPLQGWDTDTQYF.

This clonotype has at least ten counts. Sequence at one end of the junction differs from germline and may be a read error. The rearrangement links TRBV7-8 to TRBJ2-1; TRBD2 matches 12 bases. The germline gives CDR1 SGHVS, CDR2 FQNEAQ. The CDR3 has 14 amino acids. CDR3 nucleotides: TGTGTCAGCTATGGGACTAGCGGGTTGAATGAGCAGTTCTTC. It is translated as CVSYGTSGLNEQFF.

The table lists this clonotype with a few counts. This sequence joins TRBV12-3 or TRBV12-4 and TRBJ2-1, with D possibly matching TRBD1 (5 bases). Trimming took 1 base from V and 3 from J, leaving 10 bases between them. The CDR3 is made up of 15 amino acids. DNA of the CDR3: TGTGCCAGCAGTTTAGAGGCAGGGAACTACAATGAGCAGTTCTTC. Its protein is CASSLEAGNYNEQFF.

The rearrangement uses TRBV7-8 and TRBJ2-1; D is tentatively TRBD1 or TRBD2 (5 bases each). Trimming left V 5 bases short and J 2 bases short, with 16 bases between. The CDR3 loop spans 16 amino acids. Per the germline V gene, CDR1 is SGHVS and CDR2 is FQNEAQ. CDR3 nucleotide sequence: TGTGCCAGCAGCCTAGGGTCTCAGGGACCCTACAATGAGCAGTTCTTC. Translating it yields CASSLGSQGPYNEQFF.

This chain links TRBV20-1 with TRBJ1-2; possibly TRBD1 for D (5 bases). This CDR3 has 16 residues. The V and J ends lost 0 bases and 1 base respectively, with 15 bases between them. Germline V CDR1 and CDR2: DFQATT, SNEGSKA (reference sequence). CDR3 DNA: TGCAGTGCTAGAGATCCCAGGGACCCTCTTAACTATGGCTACACCTTC. Encoded protein: CSARDPRDPLNYGYTF.

This rearrangement joins TRBV19 to TRBJ1-5; D is unresolved. V gave up 9 bases and J gave up 0 bases, with 15 bases separating them. This CDR3 comprises 15 residues. CDR1 and CDR2 (germline): LNHDA, SQIVND (reference sequence). The CDR3 DNA sequence: TGTGCCAGCCAGGAGATTAAACCTAGCAATCAGCCCCAGCATTTT. Translation gives CASQEIKPSNQPQHF.

CDR3 loop: CASSPLARTGGSIQYF. In DNA, the CDR3 is TGTGCCAGCAGTCCGTTAGCCCGGACAGGGGGAAGCATTCAGTACTTC. The chain is built from TRBV27 and TRBJ2-4, with TRBD1 matching over 10 bases. CDR1 is MNHEY, CDR2 SMNVEV, per germline (reference sequence). Losses at the gene ends were 5 bases for V and 9 bases for J; bases not matched to a gene: 13. This CDR3 contains 16 residues.